A selection of T cell receptor beta chains follows, all from one sample in a study of beta chain features in type 1 diabetes. The data were produced by immunoSEQ multiplex PCR, yet TCRdb's version contains in-frame clones alone and is incomplete. The sample gives around 650,000 clones, 9.5% to 15% of which show up once; approximately 0.11% is in the top ten. The sample consisted of naive CD4+ T cells from blood. These receptors were taken from a man aged 25 to 45 with type 1 diabetes. Both conserved end residues are part of each CDR3. The D gene is left open where the match is weak. Rows give clone size only sometimes, using once, few, many, or a class for an expanded clone.

j_gene	abundance	d_gene	v_gene	CDR3aa	CDR3nt
TRBJ2-1	-	TRBD2	TRBV19	CASSDASGGGEQFF	TGTGCCAGTAGTGATGCTAGCGGGGGAGGTGAGCAGTTCTTC
TRBJ1-2	-	-	TRBV5-4	CASSLGRVRGAGGYTF	TGTGCCAGCAGCTTGGGGCGGGTAAGGGGTGCTGGTGGCTACACCTTC
TRBJ1-1	-	-	TRBV19	CASSNQGTEAFF	TGTGCCAGTAGCAACCAGGGTACTGAAGCTTTCTTT
TRBJ2-7	few	-	TRBV6-5	CASSYSGTTVISEQYF	TGTGCCAGCAGTTACTCTGGGACAACCGTTATTTCCGAGCAGTACTTC
TRBJ2-3	-	-	TRBV27	CASSSVGDTQYF	TGTGCCAGCAGCTCGGTAGGAGATACGCAGTATTTT
TRBJ1-2	-	TRBD1	TRBV25-1	CASSDDRGEGYTF	TGTGCCAGCAGTGACGACAGGGGGGAAGGCTACACCTTC
TRBJ1-3	-	-	TRBV13	CASSLGAGAEGNTIYF	TGTGCCAGCAGCTTAGGCGCAGGGGCGGAAGGAAACACCATATATTTT
TRBJ2-5	few	-	TRBV5-1	CASSLRQAAGTQYF	TGCGCCAGCAGCTTACGACAGGCGGCTGGGACCCAGTACTTC
TRBJ1-2	-	-	TRBV19	CASSMILAFYGYTF	TGTGCCAGTAGTATGATATTGGCCTTCTATGGCTACACCTTC
TRBJ1-4	-	-	TRBV7-9	CASSPYDQGKLFF	TGTGCCAGCAGCCCATATGATCAGGGAAAACTGTTTTTT
TRBJ2-1	-	TRBD2	TRBV5-1	CASSLDPSGGNNEQFF	TGCGCCAGCAGCTTGGATCCTAGCGGGGGGAACAATGAGCAGTTCTTC
TRBJ2-6	few	-	TRBV29-1	CSVEEWGANVLTF	TGCAGCGTTGAAGAGTGGGGGGCCAACGTCCTGACTTTC
TRBJ2-7	few	-	TRBV4-2	CASSQNYEQYF	TGTGCCAGCAGCCAGAATTACGAGCAGTACTTC
TRBJ2-7	few	-	TRBV9	CASSGRTASYEQYF	TGTGCCAGCAGCGGGCGGACAGCTTCCTACGAGCAGTACTTC
TRBJ2-5	few	TRBD2	TRBV7-8	CASSLATSAPETQYF	TGTGCCAGCAGCTTAGCGACTAGCGCCCCAGAGACCCAGTACTTC
TRBJ2-5	-	TRBD2	TRBV5-1	CASSPAPGLADLQETQYF	TGCGCCAGCAGCCCGGCCCCGGGACTAGCTGATTTACAAGAGACCCAGTACTTC
TRBJ2-3	-	TRBD2	TRBV7-2	CASSLMAASGGLVTDTQYF	TGTGCCAGCAGCTTAATGGCAGCTAGCGGGGGGCTCGTAACAGATACGCAGTATTTT
TRBJ2-1	few	-	TRBV25-1	CASSDRLADEQFF	TGTGCCAGCAGTGATCGCCTAGCCGATGAGCAGTTCTTC
TRBJ2-3	few	-	TRBV30	CAWNSDDTDTQYF	TGTGCCTGGAATTCGGATGACACAGATACGCAGTATTTT
TRBJ2-3	few	TRBD2	TRBV4-3	CASSQFLAGAPDTQYF	TGCGCCAGCAGCCAGTTTCTAGCGGGGGCCCCAGATACGCAGTATTTT
TRBJ2-2	-	-	TRBV14	CASSQQDTGELFF	TGTGCCAGCAGCCAACAGGACACCGGGGAGCTGTTTTTT
TRBJ1-2	-	-	TRBV7-9	CASSNNYGYTF	TGTGCCAGCAGTAACAACTATGGCTACACCTTC
TRBJ1-2	-	-	TRBV2	CASSETGAFYGYTF	TGTGCCAGCAGTGAGACAGGAGCTTTTTATGGCTACACCTTC
TRBJ2-1	few	-	TRBV4-2	CASSQETGISYNEQFF	TGTGCCAGCAGCCAAGAAACGGGGATATCCTACAATGAGCAGTTCTTC
TRBJ2-6	few	-	TRBV30	CAWAGQARANVLTF	TGTGCCTGGGCGGGGCAGGCCCGGGCCAACGTCCTGACTTTC
TRBJ1-6	-	-	TRBV5-6	CASSFRDPPLHF	TGTGCCAGCAGCTTTAGAGACCCACCCCTCCACTTT
TRBJ2-5	few	TRBD2	TRBV14	CASSLSGTSVKTQYF	TGTGCCAGCAGCCTTTCCGGGACTAGCGTAAAGACCCAGTACTTC
TRBJ1-1	-	-	TRBV7-6	CASSTMVTAFF	TGTGCCAGCAGCACAATGGTGACAGCTTTCTTT
TRBJ2-5	-	-	TRBV11-2	CASSPLREVLRGETQYF	TGTGCCAGCAGCCCACTCAGAGAGGTCCTACGGGGAGAGACCCAGTACTTC
TRBJ1-2	few	-	TRBV7-9	CASSSGQGYGYTF	TGTGCCAGCAGCTCGGGGCAGGGATATGGCTACACCTTC
TRBJ2-2	few	TRBD1	TRBV29-1	CSGRTGVNTGELFF	TGCAGCGGGCGGACAGGGGTAAACACCGGGGAGCTGTTTTTT
TRBJ2-5	few	TRBD1	TRBV2	CASSDRTGQGTQYF	TGTGCCAGCAGTGATCGGACAGGGCAAGGGACCCAGTACTTC
TRBJ2-7	-	TRBD1	TRBV28	CASSLDRDGEQYF	TGTGCCAGCAGTCTAGACAGGGATGGGGAGCAGTACTTC
TRBJ1-5	few	-	TRBV7-2	CASSFQGNQPQHF	TGTGCCAGCAGCTTCCAGGGAAATCAGCCCCAGCATTTT
TRBJ2-5	few	-	TRBV5-6	CASSLEAGAAETQYF	TGTGCCAGCAGCTTGGAGGCAGGGGCAGCGGAGACCCAGTACTTC